This passage covers 19 T cell receptor beta chains from one sample sequenced in a study of PD-L1 blockade in urothelial cancer. Data came from immunoSEQ multiplex PCR; TCRdb stores just in-frame clones and leaves some out. Of around 100,000 clones detected, 80% to 95% appear once; the ten largest clones hold around 3.7%. As to time point: peripheral blood 6 weeks after treatment start. The sequencing here drew on PBMCs, taken around atezolizumab (anti-PD-L1) treatment. Receptors originate from a man aged 60-69 years with urothelial cancer.

In this sample, this clone turned up once. For the CDR3, the DNA is TGTGCCAGCAACGGGGTAGGGTTCCGGGTGACCCAGTACTTC. Its translation is CASNGVGFRVTQYF. The gene calls are TRBV2 and TRBJ2-5; D might be TRBD2 (5 bases). The CDR3 runs 14 residues. V lost 7 bases, J lost 7 bases, and 19 bases lay in between. The germline V gene encodes CDR1 SNHLY and CDR2 FYNNEI. Full variable domain (outside the CDR3, taken from reference TRBV2 and TRBJ2-5): EPEVTQTPSHQVTQMGQEVILRCVPISNHLYFYWYRQILGQKVEFLVSFYNNEISEKSEIFDDQFSVERPDGSNFTLKIRSTKLEDSAMYFCASNGVGFRVTQYFGPGTRLLVL.

This chain connects TRBV9 to TRBJ2-3, with 10 bases that match TRBD2. J gave up 2 bases and V 0 bases, and 3 bases lay outside the gene matches. The germline CDR1 and CDR2 sequences are SGDLS and YYNGEE. The length of the CDR3 is 16 residues. The CDR3 is CASSVGAGGYTDTQYF. In nucleotides, the CDR3 is TGTGCCAGCAGCGTAGGAGCGGGAGGGTACACAGATACGCAGTATTTT.

This rearrangement joins TRBV27 to TRBJ2-1; 10 positions match TRBD2. The CDR3 length is 16 residues. The trim removed 0 bases at V and 2 bases at J, leaving 1 base unmatched. CDR1 is MNHEY and CDR2 is SMNVEV in the germline V gene (reference sequence). CDR3 region: CASSLSLAGAYNEQFF. CDR3 in DNA: TGTGCCAGCAGTTTATCTCTAGCGGGGGCCTACAATGAGCAGTTCTTC.

This chain links TRBV7-2 with TRBJ2-7; 10 positions match TRBD2. The germline gives CDR1 SGHTA, CDR2 FQGNSA. Trimming removed 5 bases from V and 2 bases from J; junction bases left unmatched: 3. The CDR3 contains 14 residues. For the CDR3, the DNA is TGTGCCAGCAGCCCAGCGGGGGGGCCCTACGAGCAGTACTTC. Residues: CASSPAGGPYEQYF. Full variable domain (missing parts from reference TRBV7-2 and TRBJ2-7): GAGVSQSPSNKVTEKGKDVELRCDPISGHTALYWYRQSLGQGLEFLIYFQGNSAPDKSGLPSDRFSAERTGGSVSTLTIQRTQQEDSAVYLCASSPAGGPYEQYFGPGTRLTVT.

V usage is TRBV6-6 and J usage is TRBJ1-2, with 7 nucleotides matching TRBD1. This CDR3 has 13 amino acids. V was pared by 6 bases and J by 7 bases, with 8 bases of the junction left unmatched. Germline CDR1 MNHNY, CDR2 SVGAGI (reference sequence). Here the CDR3 reads CASSWDSYSGYTF. The DNA for the CDR3 is TGTGCCAGCAGCTGGGACAGCTACAGTGGCTACACCTTC.

The chain combines TRBV5-1 with TRBJ1-1; the D gene is possibly TRBD1 (6 bases). This CDR3 is 15 amino acids long. Looked up from germline, CDR1 is SGHRS and CDR2 is YFSETQ. The V and J ends lost 1 base and 1 base respectively, with 11 bases between them. The CDR3 here is CASSLSPTGNTEAFF. The CDR3 DNA sequence: TGCGCCAGCAGCTTGTCCCCGACAGGGAACACTGAAGCTTTCTTT.

V gene TRBV20-1 combines with J gene TRBJ1-1, with D possibly matching TRBD1 (5 bases). V shed 2 bases and J shed 11 bases, with 12 bases lying between them. The length of the CDR3 is 11 residues. Germline CDR1 and CDR2: DFQATT and SNEGSKA (reference sequence). CDR3 sequence: CSARWGERAFF. In nucleotides, the CDR3 is TGCAGTGCTAGATGGGGGGAGAGGGCTTTCTTT.

The V and J genes are TRBV11-1 and TRBJ2-2; no clear D gene. The CDR3 is 13 amino acids. V was trimmed by 5 bases and J by 8 bases, leaving 12 bases between them. Germline values: CDR1 SGHAT, CDR2 FQDESV (reference sequence). As DNA, the CDR3 is TGTGCCAGCAGCGCGTCGCTCGGGGGGGAGCTGTTTTTT. This encodes CASSASLGGELFF.

The chain carries TRBV7-8 and TRBJ1-2; D gene unclear. In germline, CDR1 is SGHVS, CDR2 FQNEAQ. The CDR3 is made up of 13 amino acids. V dropped 0 bases and J dropped 1 base, with 3 bases sitting between them. CDR3: CASSLAINYGYTF. CDR3 bases: TGTGCCAGCAGCTTAGCCATTAACTATGGCTACACCTTC. Together with reference TRBV7-8 and TRBJ1-2, the CDR3 gives the full variable domain: GAGVSQSPRYKVAKRGQDVALRCDPISGHVSLFWYQQALGQGPEFLTYFQNEAQLDKSGLPSDRFFAERPEGSVSTLKIQRTQQEDSAVYLCASSLAINYGYTFGSGTRLTVV.

The chain combines TRBV2 with TRBJ1-2, with TRBD1 matching 8 bases. CDR3 length equals 12 residues. Germline V lookup: CDR1 SNHLY, CDR2 FYNNEI. The V and J ends lost 8 bases and 5 bases, in that order; junction bases with no gene match: 4. CDR3 sequence reads: CASLDREYGYTF. The DNA of the CDR3 is TGTGCCAGCCTGGACAGGGAATATGGCTACACCTTC.

The chain uses TRBV30 and TRBJ2-5; D is possibly TRBD2 (6 bases). The V end lost 0 bases, the J end lost 12 bases, and 11 bases lay between the germline ends. This CDR3 is 11 amino acids long. The germline CDR1 and CDR2 sequences are GTSNPN and SVGIG (reference sequence). This CDR3 reads CAWSVGTEEYF. CDR3 in DNA: TGTGCCTGGAGTGTGGGGACTGAAGAGTACTTC.

V and J are TRBV28 and TRBJ1-5; TRBD1 might be the D (6 bases). CDR1 and CDR2 (germline): MDHEN, SYDVKM. The CDR3 spans 15 residues. Trimming took 5 bases from V and 0 from J, leaving 11 bases between them. The CDR3 is CASSTLQGSNQPQHF. CDR3 DNA sequence: TGTGCCAGCAGTACCCTACAGGGTAGCAATCAGCCCCAGCATTTT.

The chain joins TRBV4-3 to TRBJ2-7; maybe TRBD1 (6 bases). V lost 4 bases to trimming and J lost 2 bases, with 15 bases between them. Germline values: CDR1 LGHNA, CDR2 YSLEER. CDR3 length equals 15 residues. The CDR3 region has the DNA TGCGCCAGCAGCCTGCAGAGGACAGCCACCTACGAGCAGTACTTC. This encodes CASSLQRTATYEQYF.

This clone showed up just once. This chain links TRBV6-6 with TRBJ1-1, with 7 bases that match TRBD1. V lost 6 bases, J lost 3 bases, and 4 bases stayed unmatched. This CDR3 region has 13 residues. From germline, CDR1 is MNHNY and CDR2 SVGAGI (reference sequence). The CDR3 DNA sequence: TGTGCCAGCAGAAAAACAGGGGACACTGAAGCTTTCTTT. The encoded protein is CASRKTGDTEAFF.

V gene TRBV30 combines with J gene TRBJ1-4, with D tentatively TRBD1 (5 bases). Germline V gene sequence: CDR1 GTSNPN, CDR2 SVGIG (reference sequence). The V end was cut by 2 bases, the J end by 10 bases, with 20 bases between. CDR3 length: 15 residues. In DNA, the CDR3 is TGTGCCTGGAGTACTCCGGGGGGTATCCGTGGAAAACTGTTTTTT. It is translated as CAWSTPGGIRGKLFF.

The chain combines TRBV29-1 with TRBJ2-5, with TRBD2 matching 8 bases. The CDR3 runs to 17 residues. Trimming took 2 bases from V and 5 from J; bases not matched to a gene: 16. Germline-derived CDR1 and CDR2 are SQVTM and ANQGSEA. The CDR3 nucleotides are TGCAGCGTTGAAAGGTCTCGCAAGCGGGAGCCGCGGGAGACCCAGTACTTC. This codes for CSVERSRKREPRETQYF.

The CDR3 region is CASSSHGGGSGTYEQYF. DNA of the CDR3: TGTGCCAGCAGTTCCCATGGGGGCGGGAGCGGCACCTACGAGCAGTACTTC. V gene TRBV28 combines with J gene TRBJ2-7; possible D gene TRBD2, 7 bases. CDR1 and CDR2 from the germline V gene are MDHEN and SYDVKM. Deletions cut 4 bases from V and 2 bases from J, with 21 bases between. The CDR3 loop spans 17 amino acids.

This chain connects TRBV7-9 to TRBJ2-1, with TRBD2 matching 7 bases. The length of the CDR3 is 16 residues. J lost 1 base, V lost 5 bases, and 8 bases had no gene match. Per the germline V gene, CDR1 is SEHNR and CDR2 is FQNEAQ (reference sequence). CDR3 sequence reads: CASSRVTGGSYNEQFF. CDR3 in DNA: TGTGCCAGCAGCCGAGTTACCGGGGGGTCCTACAATGAGCAGTTCTTC.

The rearrangement joins TRBV29-1 to TRBJ2-7; 13 nucleotides match TRBD2. The CDR3 covers 15 residues. Germline assignment: CDR1 SQVTM and CDR2 ANQGSEA. V lost 7 bases and J lost 4; bases outside the gene matches: 10. CDR3 protein: CSARRTSGSEYEQYF. Written as DNA, the CDR3 is TGCAGCGCCCGAAGGACTAGCGGGAGTGAGTACGAGCAGTACTTC.